Sequencing of this TCR beta chain was carried out in a study of neurological immune-mediated disorders. The sorted-subset TCR libraries were prepared using some 960,000 CD4+ or CD8+ T cells as the starting material. Each sequencing run yielded over 180 million TCR-beta sequences from 15-18 subjects. TCRdb passed the 5' RACE reads through MiXCR, listing each CDR3 protein once. The table shows around 30,000 distinct CDR3 sequences, with less than 5% occurring only once. Findings and caveats of the study: It was HTLV-1-associated myelopathy that showed the most TCR clonal expansion, while multiple sclerosis showed the least, falling below healthy controls.

In its sample, this clonotype was seen many times. The antigen is unknown. Germline CDR1 SGDLS, CDR2 YYNGEE. The length of the CDR3 is 15 residues. V lost 0 bases and J lost 6; bases outside the gene matches: 4. The chain employs TRBV9 and TRBJ2-2, with 8 bases matching TRBD2. The TCR comes from a woman between 35 and 50 years old in good health. The sequenced material came from CD4+ T cells from blood. CDR3 coding DNA: TGTGCCAGCAGCGTAGGCGGTAGCGGGGCCGGGGAGCTGTTTTTT. Protein sequence: CASSVGGSGAGELFF.